The 10 T cell receptor beta chains below come from one sample, sequenced in a study of T-cell reconstitution after alpha-beta-depleted transplantation in children. Preparation of the TCRbeta library used unique molecular identifiers. TCRdb itself ran the PCR reads through MiXCR, one entry per CDR3 protein. In the table there are around 800,000 distinct CDR3 sequences, roughly 16% of which are singletons. The specimen was PBMCs, mostly from graft donor cells, collected 360 days after TCRalphabeta/CD19-depleted stem cell transplant. The receptors shown here come from a male patient between 10 and 17 years old who had a stem cell transplant for acute lymphoblastic leukemia, so the T cells may come from the graft donor.

This chain uses TRBV7-3 with TRBJ2-1; 11 bases align to TRBD2. Germline assignment: CDR1 SGHTA and CDR2 FQGTGA. The CDR3 loop spans 16 amino acids. Trimming removed 1 base from V and 4 bases from J; junction bases left unmatched: 3. As DNA, the CDR3 is TGTGCCAGCAGCTTAATGGTAGCGGGAGGGTACAATGAGCAGTTCTTC. Protein: CASSLMVAGGYNEQFF.

The sample holds a few counts of this clonotype. J is TRBJ2-7 and V is TRBV9, with a possible D match to TRBD2 (5 bases). Germline V gene sequence: CDR1 SGDLS, CDR2 YYNGEE. V was shortened by 0 bases and J by 2 bases, with 12 bases between the two germline ends. This CDR3 region has 15 residues. The CDR3 DNA follows: TGTGCCAGCAGCGTAGAGCCAGCGGCTCCCTACGAGCAGTACTTC. Amino acids: CASSVEPAAPYEQYF.

V gene TRBV20-1 combines with J gene TRBJ2-7; a weak D match, TRBD1 (5 bases). The CDR3 runs 13 residues. Germline CDR1 is DFQATT and CDR2 is SNEGSKA (reference sequence). Trimming took off 2 bases at V and 2 bases at J, with 10 bases between the two ends. In DNA form, the CDR3 reads TGCAGTGCTAGACAGGGCGGAACCTACGAGCAGTACTTC. It yields the protein CSARQGGTYEQYF.

The genes are TRBV5-1 and TRBJ2-3; D may be TRBD1 (6 bases). Germline-derived CDR1 and CDR2 are SGHRS and YFSETQ. This CDR3 is 16 amino acids long. Trimming took off 2 bases at V and 2 bases at J, with 15 bases between the two ends. CDR3 coding DNA: TGCGCCAGCAGCTTAGGGCCCGGACAGCCCACAGATACGCAGTATTTT. The encoded protein is CASSLGPGQPTDTQYF.

The chain links TRBV27 to TRBJ2-1; 9 bases align to TRBD2. V shed 7 bases, J shed 9 bases, and the junction held 10 bases outside the gene matches. Germline V gives CDR1 MNHEY, CDR2 SMNVEV (reference sequence). This CDR3 has 14 amino acids. The CDR3 sequence is CASKLAGKAGEQFF. CDR3 DNA sequence: TGTGCCAGCAAGCTAGCGGGAAAGGCAGGTGAGCAGTTCTTC.

This clonotype turned up a few times. The chain is built from TRBV11-2 and TRBJ1-1; D not resolved. The CDR3 consists of 15 residues. V was pared by 1 base and J by 1 base, with 10 bases between. Germline CDR1 SGHAT, CDR2 FQNNGV. The CDR3 protein is CASSLVGRKNTEAFF. The CDR3 bases are TGTGCCAGCAGCTTAGTAGGTCGGAAGAACACTGAAGCTTTCTTT.

In this sample, this clonotype turned up a few times. This sequence joins TRBV6-1 and TRBJ2-1; 8 nucleotides line up with TRBD1. The trim removed 4 bases at V and 1 base at J, leaving 6 bases unmatched. Germline V lookup: CDR1 MNHNS, CDR2 SASEGT. The CDR3 loop spans 16 amino acids. The CDR3, as DNA: TGTGCCAGCAGTGCCCGGGACAGGAGTTCCTACAATGAGCAGTTCTTC. As protein: CASSARDRSSYNEQFF.

The chain joins TRBV14 to TRBJ2-5; 10 nucleotides agree with TRBD2. The CDR3 sequence is 17 residues long. CDR1 SGHDN and CDR2 FVKESK come from the germline V gene. Unmatched junction bases numbered 9, after V lost 3 bases and J lost 2 bases. The CDR3 coding sequence is TGTGCCAGCAGCCATTGGACTAGCGGTCTGAAACAAGAGACCCAGTACTTC. Protein: CASSHWTSGLKQETQYF.

A few counts support this clonotype. V is TRBV5-1 and J is TRBJ2-3; TRBD2 matches 9 bases. This CDR3 region has 16 residues. The germline V gene encodes CDR1 SGHRS and CDR2 YFSETQ. The trim removed 7 bases at V and 6 bases at J, leaving 15 bases unmatched. Here the CDR3 DNA reads TGCGCCAGCCGGACTAGCGATACGAGGGGTATGGATACGCAGTATTTT. Amino acid sequence: CASRTSDTRGMDTQYF.

A few counts support this clonotype. CDR3 nucleotide sequence: TGCGCCAGCAGCCCGGGGGTTGGAGGGGTCTACGAGCAGTACTTC. As protein: CASSPGVGGVYEQYF. The rearrangement links TRBV5-1 to TRBJ2-7; possible D gene TRBD2, 6 bases. This CDR3 is built from 15 residues. The V gene lost 4 bases and the J gene lost 3 bases, with 17 bases spanning the gap. The germline CDR1 and CDR2 sequences are SGHRS and YFSETQ.